This T cell receptor (beta chain) was sequenced during a study of shared clonotypes between healthy human individuals (TCRdb year 2020). Looking at the study overall: The cohort comprised a couple of women and a few men aged 18 to 49 years. Per donor, three plates each were used for CD4 naive and CD4 memory, two for CD8 naive, and one for CD8 memory. To increase sequencing depth and limit assay-specific biases, TCR repertoire library preparation and sequencing were carried out by different laboratories using diverse techniques. Per donor, leukapheresis produced somewhere between about 0.8 and 9.5 billion PBMCs. Blood TCR repertoires of roughly 5 healthy adults were deeply sequenced to estimate repertoire size and the extent of clonotype sharing between individuals. What the work shows at the level of the full study, not this receptor alone: When four donors were compared, the shared fraction of clonotypes was around 4.6% for naive CD4, about 4% for naive CD8, about 2.4% for memory CD4, and 0.35% to 0.4% for memory CD8. Naive subsets generally had larger estimated clonotype richness than memory subsets. Based on pairwise subsampling, the degree of clonotype sharing among donors was expected to be affected by sequencing depth. Sampling was restricted to blood, and TCR repertoires in tissue are likely to differ from TCR repertoires in blood. The small number of donors limited the genetic and exposure-history diversity represented. Clonotypes shared by all four sorted-subset donors showed higher generation probabilities than non-shared clonotypes. Even with the large sequencing depth, rarefaction of the sorted-subset datasets indicated that sequencing was incomplete.

A word on this clone: Its antigen is still unknown. Nothing much larger sits one base from this clone, and base qualities are not available.

TCR CDR3 regions were amplified from genomic DNA by multiplex PCR using the deep immunoSEQ assay. Extracted genomic DNA from each cell subset was spread evenly across all wells of several immunoSEQ 96-well plates, with each plate serving as a replicate. For sorted subsets, about 200 ng genomic DNA, equal to 30,000 to 35,000 T cell genomes, was loaded into each replicate PCR. The purified libraries were quantified using a Qubit 3.0 fluorometer, sized with a Bioanalyzer 2100, and then quantified again using the KAPA Library Quantification kit. Every immunoSEQ 96-well plate was sequenced on a dedicated single-read 150-cycle Illumina NextSeq 550 flow cell. For the original study's pipeline: Because the immunoSEQ output held only junctional sequences and lacked quality scores, the filtering could not match the filtering applied to full-length reads. Sequences were annotated with PyIR, a Python wrapper for IgBLAST v1.9, and V/J genes and CDR3 were assigned using IMGT germline references. Any read was removed if the V/J assignment was weak (E-value above 1e-6), the CDR3 was missing, or the read contained stop codons, out-of-frame junctions, or ambiguous translated residues. V3J clonotypes were defined as sequences sharing the same inferred V gene, J gene, and CDR3 amino acid sequence. To compute the percentage overlap between repertoires, the number of shared unique clonotypes was divided by the size of the smaller repertoire. Repertoire richness was assessed with RTK rarefaction, the Chao1 estimator, and Recon v2.1 estimates of unobserved clonotypes. OLGA was used to compute generation probabilities for all TCRbeta clonotypes that the gDNA method yielded from several donors. TCRdb obtained this table from immuneACCESS and retained in-frame rearrangements with V and J assigned. These tables miss some clones; where compared with another copy, unresolved V genes account for less than half of the shortfall, and the remainder is unexplained. The V and J calls and clone size come from that table; D and trimming were worked out from the DNA. In this sample the table shows more than 1.2 million clones, approximately 98.5% of which occur a single time. The top ten clones comprise around 0.38% of the sample.

V gives up 1 base and J gives up 8 bases, and the segment between their germline ends measures 11 bases. CDR3 length: 13 amino acids, cysteine to phenylalanine. The only DNA kept is the CDR3, 39 bases in frame from the first base. The CDR1 and CDR2 encoded by the germline V gene are KGHSH and LQKENI. The donors were healthy, HIV-negative adults with no recently reported acute infections or vaccinations. Every donor was a Caucasian adult residing in Nashville, Tennessee, USA. CD4+ T cells were enriched by magnetic negative selection; naive cells were then positively selected on CD45RA, and the negative fraction formed the memory subset. Blood was obtained by leukapheresis, after which PBMCs were separated by Ficoll-Histopaque density gradient centrifugation and cryopreserved in liquid nitrogen vapor phase. Analytical flow cytometry was used to check the purity and quantity of each magnetically sorted T cell population. Genomic DNA was isolated from each sorted fraction and quantified by UV absorbance on a Nanodrop 2000c.

The sample consisted of naive CD4+ T cells sorted from blood. Sample cell subset or site, as interpreted from the label and publication: CD45RA+ positively selected. This receptor was identified in a man in his thirties or forties in good health. The rearrangement combines TRBV18 with TRBJ1-2, with no confident D gene call. The nucleotides read TGTGCCAGCTCACCACTGCGGGTGGAAGGCTACACCTTC. It is translated as CASSPLRVEGYTF.